This T cell receptor beta chain was sequenced during a study of technical replicates of blood from four donors. Repertoires were generated with immunoSEQ multiplex PCR, while TCRdb's copy carries only in-frame clones and drops some. The data show about 14,000 clones, roughly 80% seen once. The CDR3 length is 15 residues. The V gene's germline CDR1 is MNHEY and CDR2 SVGAGI. V lost 4 bases, J lost 4 bases, and 8 bases stayed unmatched. This clone turned up a few times. The rearrangement joins TRBV6-5 to TRBJ1-1, with 8 nucleotides matching TRBD1. The clonotype originates from a human donor in good health. Material: PBMCs. CDR3 sequence reads: CASSSLDRGGTEAFF. The CDR3 region has the DNA TGTGCCAGCAGTTCCTTAGACAGGGGAGGCACTGAAGCTTTCTTT.